Below, 24 T cell receptor beta chains from the same sample are listed, as sequenced in a study of metastatic and nonmetastatic thyroid tumors. Every patient was untreated before thyroid surgery. TCRdb used MiXCR to call clones anew from the PCR reads. The table shows approximately 12,000 clones, with 33% occurring only once. Material: tumor tissue. All receptors come from a male donor with papillary thyroid cancer or a benign thyroid nodule (not recorded which). Some clones in this sample may be carry-over from other donors' samples.

This clone was seen more than once but under ten times. CDR3 sequence (DNA): TGTGCCAGCAGCTTGACAGGGGGCGCTTTTATCCGGGAGCTGTTTTTT. Translation: CASSLTGGAFIRELFF. The gene calls are TRBV6-1 and TRBJ2-2; 10 bases map to TRBD1. Trimming at V came to 6 bases and at J to 9 bases, leaving 13 bases not matched to a gene. The CDR3 has 16 residues. In germline, CDR1 is MNHNS, CDR2 SASEGT.

V usage is TRBV4-2 and J usage is TRBJ1-1; D is unclear. Trimming stripped 1 base from V and 0 bases from J, with 6 bases between. Germline CDR1 LGHNA, CDR2 YNFKEQ. The CDR3 has 14 residues. CDR3 nucleotide sequence: TGTGCCAGCAGCCAAGGGGAATTGAACACTGAAGCTTTCTTT. Its translation: CASSQGELNTEAFF.

The chain recombines TRBV6-2 or TRBV6-3 with TRBJ2-7; D might be TRBD1 (5 bases). The CDR3 is made up of 13 amino acids. Per the germline V gene, CDR1 is MNHEY and CDR2 is SVGEGT. With 6 bases removed from V and 2 bases from J, the gap between germline ends came to 11 bases. The CDR3 coding sequence is TGTGCCAGCAGAGGGGCCCCCACCTACGAGCAGTACTTC. Translating it yields CASRGAPTYEQYF.

This sequence joins TRBV19 and TRBJ2-6; maybe TRBD2 (6 bases). CDR3 length equals 16 residues. Between the trimmed V and J ends, which lost 5 bases and 4 bases, there was a span of 15 bases. CDR1 and CDR2 (germline): LNHDA, SQIVND (reference sequence). The CDR3 nucleotides read TGTGCCAGTAGTCGGGACGGGGACTCCGGGGCCAACGTCCTGACTTTC. Translation gives CASSRDGDSGANVLTF. Using reference TRBV19 and TRBJ2-6 for the parts outside the CDR3, the full variable domain is DGGITQSPKYLFRKEGQNVTLSCEQNLNHDAMYWYRQDPGQGLRLIYYSQIVNDFQKGDIAEGYSVSREKKESFPLTVTSAQKNPTAFYLCASSRDGDSGANVLTFGAGSRLTVL.

To note about this clone: A single base separates this from a much larger clone, so it may be a read error. The chain recombines TRBV3-1 with TRBJ2-1, with D perhaps matching TRBD1 or TRBD2 (5 bases each). There are 11 residues in the CDR3. Germline assignment: CDR1 LGHDT and CDR2 YNNKEL (reference sequence). V was cut by 5 bases and J by 12 bases, with 11 bases left in between. CDR3 nucleotides: TGTGCCAGCAGCTGGGGGAAGGGGCAGTTCTTC. Protein product: CASSWGKGQFF.

Written as DNA, the CDR3 is TGCGCCAGCAGCTCCGGGACCATCACAGATACGCAGTATTTT. The encoded protein is CASSSGTITDTQYF. The rearrangement uses TRBV5-1 and TRBJ2-3, with D perhaps assigned TRBD1 or TRBD2 (5 bases each). Trimming stripped 3 bases from V and 2 bases from J, with 10 bases between. This CDR3 is built from 14 residues. Germline assignment: CDR1 SGHRS and CDR2 YFSETQ.

This sequence joins TRBV10-1 and TRBJ2-7; possibly TRBD2 for D (5 bases). The germline V and J ends were trimmed by 9 bases and 0 bases, with 9 bases remaining between them. This CDR3 has 12 amino acids. CDR1 is WNHNN and CDR2 is SYGVQD in the germline V gene (reference sequence). CDR3 amino acids: CARSGSSYEQYV. The CDR3 nucleotides read TGCGCCAGATCGGGGAGCTCCTACGAGCAGTACGTC.

This rearrangement joins TRBV11-2 to TRBJ1-2, with D perhaps TRBD1 (5 bases). V lost 4 bases to trimming and J lost 0 bases, with 21 bases between them. Germline-derived CDR1 and CDR2 are SGHAT and FQNNGV. This CDR3 is built from 18 residues. The DNA of the CDR3 is TGTGCCAGCAGCTACCCCCCTGGCCCCCGACAGTCTAACTATGGCTACACCTTC. This gives the protein CASSYPPGPRQSNYGYTF.

This clone is medium-sized within its sample. CDR3 in amino acids: CASRGLEDTGELFF. Here the CDR3 DNA reads TGTGCCAGCAGAGGGTTAGAGGACACCGGGGAGCTGTTTTTT. The chain links TRBV6-2 or TRBV6-3 to TRBJ2-2; no reliable D call. Deletions cut 6 bases from V and 3 bases from J, with 11 bases between. The germline V gene encodes CDR1 MNHEY and CDR2 SVGEGT. The CDR3 has 14 residues.

This clone was seen more than once but under ten times. This chain uses TRBV28 with TRBJ1-1; TRBD1 matches at 7 bases. Losses at the gene ends were 5 bases for V and 5 bases for J; bases not matched to a gene: 8. Germline CDR1 reads MDHEN; CDR2 reads SYDVKM. CDR3 length equals 14 residues. The CDR3 DNA sequence: TGTGCCAGCAGTAATCGACAGGGATCTACTGAAGCTTTCTTT. Residues: CASSNRQGSTEAFF. The variable domain in full, with the rest retrieved from reference TRBV28 and TRBJ1-1, is DVKVTQSSRYLVKRTGEKVFLECVQDMDHENMFWYRQDPGLGLRLIYFSYDVKMKEKGDIPEGYSVSREKKERFSLILESASTNQTSMYLCASSNRQGSTEAFFGQGTRLTVV.

This clone has more than one count but fewer than ten. This chain links TRBV20-1 with TRBJ2-7; the match to TRBD1 covers 7 bases. CDR1 and CDR2 from the germline V gene are DFQATT and SNEGSKA (reference sequence). The trim removed 5 bases at V and 3 bases at J, leaving 10 bases unmatched. There are 14 residues in the CDR3. Written as DNA, the CDR3 is TGCAGTGCTTCAGAGACAGGGCCTCGCTACGAGCAGTACTTC. Its protein is CSASETGPRYEQYF.

This clone was picked up many times. The chain is built from TRBV11-2 and TRBJ2-2; D unresolved. The ends were cut back, 5 bases at V and 6 bases at J, with 7 bases in the middle. The CDR3 is 12 residues long. Per germline, CDR1 SGHAT and CDR2 FQNNGV. The CDR3 DNA reads TGTGCCAGCAGCCTCGTAGCCGGGGAGCTGTTTTTT. Translating it yields CASSLVAGELFF. Drawing the rest from reference TRBV11-2 and TRBJ2-2, the complete variable domain is EAGVAQSPRYKIIEKRQSVAFWCNPISGHATLYWYQQILGQGPKLLIQFQNNGVVDDSQLPKDRFSAERLKGVDSTLKIQPAKLEDSAVYLCASSLVAGELFFGEGSRLTVL.

This sequence joins TRBV15 and TRBJ1-2, with unresolved D. The CDR3 covers 12 residues. Trimming pared 4 bases from V and 7 bases from J, leaving 10 bases between. From germline, CDR1 is LNHNV and CDR2 YYDKDF (reference sequence). CDR3 amino acids: CATSTELSGYTF. In DNA form, the CDR3 reads TGTGCCACCAGCACAGAGTTAAGTGGCTACACCTTC.

The gene calls are TRBV9 and TRBJ2-1, with D maybe TRBD2 (6 bases). CDR3 length: 15 residues. V gave up 0 bases and J gave up 4 bases, with 11 bases separating them. From germline, CDR1 is SGDLS and CDR2 YYNGEE. The chain's CDR3 is CASSVEGGEYNEQFF. The CDR3, as DNA: TGTGCCAGCAGCGTAGAGGGCGGGGAATACAATGAGCAGTTCTTC.

J is TRBJ1-2 and V is TRBV11-3; D gene ambiguous. This CDR3 has 14 amino acids. V lost 5 bases and J lost 7, with 17 bases in between. Per the germline V gene, CDR1 is SGHNT and CDR2 is YENEEA. CDR3 sequence: CASSPSNPDLGYTF. CDR3 nucleotide sequence: TGTGCCAGCAGCCCCTCCAACCCGGACCTTGGCTACACCTTC.

This clone was counted between two and nine times. V is TRBV27 and J is TRBJ1-1; 11 bases are a match to TRBD1. CDR3 size: 16 residues. Germline V gives CDR1 MNHEY, CDR2 SMNVEV (reference sequence). Trimming removed 6 bases from V and 0 bases from J; junction bases left unmatched: 6. The CDR3 nucleotides are TGTGCCAGCAGCCCCAGGGACAGGGGGTTGAACACTGAAGCTTTCTTT. It yields the protein CASSPRDRGLNTEAFF.

This clone is labeled as medium-sized. The genes are TRBV3-1 and TRBJ1-6; D uncertain. CDR3 length: 18 amino acids. Trimming removed 4 bases at V and 0 bases at J, with 16 bases between. Germline V gene data show CDR1 as LGHDT and CDR2 as YNNKEL (reference sequence). Here the CDR3 reads CASSPPAGQGSYNSPLHF. As DNA, the CDR3 is TGTGCCAGCAGCCCCCCCGCAGGTCAAGGCTCCTATAATTCACCCCTCCACTTT. Together with reference TRBV3-1 and TRBJ1-6, the CDR3 gives the full variable domain: DTAVSQTPKYLVTQMGNDKSIKCEQNLGHDTMYWYKQDSKKFLKIMFSYNNKELIINETVPNRFSPKSPDKAHLNLHINSLELGDSAVYFCASSPPAGQGSYNSPLHFGNGTRLTVT.

V usage is TRBV6-1 and J usage is TRBJ1-6; no firm D call. V shed 3 bases and J shed 8 bases, with 5 bases lying between them. Germline V gene sequence: CDR1 MNHNS, CDR2 SASEGT. The CDR3 runs 12 residues. CDR3 nucleotides: TGTGCCAGCAGTGATCCACATTCACCCCTCCACTTT. Protein: CASSDPHSPLHF.

This clone counts as medium-sized. The rearrangement joins TRBV6-1 to TRBJ1-2; the match to TRBD1 covers 9 bases. This CDR3 region has 14 residues. Trimming took 6 bases from V and 3 from J; bases not matched to a gene: 5. Germline loops: CDR1 MNHNS, CDR2 SASEGT. The CDR3 region has the DNA TGTGCCAGCAGCATGGGACAGGGAGACTATGGCTACACCTTC. It yields the protein CASSMGQGDYGYTF.

By share, this clone counts as medium-sized (0.01 to 0.1%). Here the CDR3 reads CATSRGYNSPLHF. The CDR3 coding sequence is TGTGCCACCAGCAGAGGATATAATTCACCCCTCCACTTT. The rearrangement uses TRBV15 and TRBJ1-6, with D hard to call. Trimming removed 1 base from V and 4 bases from J, with 2 bases in between. The CDR3 has 13 amino acids. CDR1 is LNHNV and CDR2 is YYDKDF in the germline V gene (reference sequence).

The table lists this clone with a few counts. CDR3 region: CASNRGNTEAFF. The DNA for the CDR3 is TGTGCCAGTAACAGGGGGAACACTGAAGCTTTCTTT. The rearrangement joins TRBV6-1 to TRBJ1-1; 7 nucleotides line up with TRBD1. V lost 9 bases to trimming and J lost 1 base; unmatched junction nucleotides: 2. Germline V gene data show CDR1 as MNHNS and CDR2 as SASEGT. This CDR3 is 12 amino acids long.

By proportion, this clone is medium-sized (0.01 to 0.1%). This chain links TRBV29-1 with TRBJ2-2; maybe TRBD2 (7 bases). The CDR3 totals 14 residues. Per the germline V gene, CDR1 is SQVTM and CDR2 is ANQGSEA. Trimming removed 3 bases at V and 2 bases at J, with 10 bases between. This chain's CDR3 is CSVEGGGNTGELFF. The CDR3 DNA follows: TGCAGCGTTGAGGGGGGGGGCAACACCGGGGAGCTGTTTTTT.

V is TRBV11-2 and J is TRBJ1-3; D is uncertain. CDR3 length: 14 amino acids. Per germline, CDR1 SGHAT and CDR2 FQNNGV. The V end lost 0 bases, the J end lost 0 bases, and 3 bases lay between the germline ends. The CDR3 reads CASSLDHSGNTIYF. The CDR3 region has the DNA TGTGCCAGCAGCTTAGACCACTCTGGAAACACCATATATTTT.

V usage is TRBV2 and J usage is TRBJ1-2; 7 bases map to TRBD1. In germline, CDR1 is SNHLY, CDR2 FYNNEI. V trimming: 7 bases; J trimming: 5 bases; junction bases outside the gene matches: 4. CDR3 size: 12 residues. Here the CDR3 DNA reads TGTGCCAGCAAGGGACAGATTTATGGCTACACCTTC. Translating it yields CASKGQIYGYTF.